These 2 T cell receptor beta chains were all obtained from the same sample, sequenced in a study of CD8+ T cells in alopecia areata. Extraction and reverse transcription of RNA yielded cDNA as the sequencing template. The protocol was immunoSEQ multiplex PCR, while the TCRdb copy is restricted to in-frame clones and leaves out a portion. Altogether under 250,000 clones are present, 57% being singletons, with the ten largest covering over 0.4%. The material was CD4+ T cells sorted from blood, obtained at week 0. The receptors derive from a human donor with alopecia areata.

V is TRBV30 and J is TRBJ1-6; tentatively, D is TRBD1 (6 bases). Trimming left V 4 bases short and J 0 bases short, with 10 bases between. The germline gives CDR1 GTSNPN, CDR2 SVGIG (reference sequence). CDR3 length: 15 amino acids. The CDR3 DNA reads as TGTGCCTGGACCACAGGGAGCTCCTATAATTCACCCCTCCACTTT. Amino acids: CAWTTGSSYNSPLHF. Full variable domain (outside the CDR3, taken from reference TRBV30 and TRBJ1-6): SQTIHQWPATLVQPVGSPLSLECTVEGTSNPNLYWYRQAAGRGLQLLFYSVGIGQISSEVPQNLSASRPQDRQFILSSKKLLLSDSGFYLCAWTTGSSYNSPLHFGNGTRLTVT.

This clone has a count of ten or more. V usage is TRBV5-1 and J usage is TRBJ1-2, with unresolved D. CDR3 length: 15 amino acids. The V end lost 4 bases, the J end lost 2 bases, and 15 bases lay between the germline ends. The germline CDR1 and CDR2 sequences are SGHRS and YFSETQ. In DNA form, the CDR3 reads TGCGCCAGCAGCCCGAGTCAAATACGGAACTATGGCTACACCTTC. Protein product: CASSPSQIRNYGYTF.